Sequencing of this TCR beta chain was carried out in a study of T-cell memory formation after mild COVID-19. V dropped 4 bases and J dropped 2; count of bases not matched to a gene: 14. The CDR3 covers 17 residues. Germline V CDR1 and CDR2: SGDLS, YYNGEE. Each CDR3 protein gets one entry after TCRdb re-called the 5' RACE reads with MiXCR. The table lists 550,000 to 600,000 distinct CDR3 sequences, roughly 17% of them singletons, with roughly 8% in the top ten. This clonotype originated in an adult woman who had mild COVID-19 (a few samples of this study predate the infection). Cell type and time point are not known. The rearrangement joins TRBV9 to TRBJ2-5; TRBD2 agrees at 7 bases. Sequencing input: PBMCs or a T cell subset sorted from them (not recorded which). In DNA form, the CDR3 reads TGTGCCAGCAGCCCCACCCTGGTAGTAGCGGGTCAAGAGACCCAGTACTTC. Its translation is CASSPTLVVAGQETQYF.